This T cell receptor beta chain was identified in a study of shared clonotypes between healthy human individuals. There are 12 residues in the CDR3. Germline V gives CDR1 MNHEY, CDR2 SVGAGI. Trimming cost V 8 bases and J 3 bases; bases outside gene matches: 1. This clone was seen ten or more times. TCRdb's table, derived via immunoSEQ multiplex PCR, lists solely in-frame clones and lacks some. The data show just over 95,000 clones, around two thirds seen once. The sample consisted of memory CD8+ T cells sorted from blood. Subset reported: CD45RO+ cells pooled with CCR7-negative TemRA cells. This receptor was obtained from a young man in good health. The chain employs TRBV6-5 and TRBJ2-7, with TRBD2 identical over 10 bases. This CDR3 is CASASGSYEQYF. CDR3 coding DNA: TGTGCCAGCGCTAGCGGGAGCTACGAGCAGTACTTC.